This TCR beta chain appears in the sequencing data of a study of T cells in Graves' hyperthyroidism and ophthalmopathy (dated by TCRdb to the late 2010s). Regarding the research as a whole: Peripheral blood samples were taken at initial diagnosis, before any treatment was given. A discovery cohort of 95 to 100 patients, 43 with Graves' ophthalmopathy and 55 to 60 with stable Graves' hyperthyroidism, was used to find distinguishing TCR V-J signatures. Whether ophthalmopathy could be predicted prospectively was tested in an independent validation cohort made up of about 18 hyperthyroidism patients plus 17 patients who later progressed to ophthalmopathy. The roughly 90 discovery patients were divided at random into training and test sets in a 7:3 ratio. The study also compared thyroid tissue and blood T-cell repertoires from several Graves' hyperthyroidism patients. After sampling, hyperthyroidism patients received methimazole starting at 30 mg daily, and ophthalmopathy patients received high-dose intravenous methylprednisolone. TCR Vbeta CDR3 sequencing of 120 to 150 peripheral blood samples (roughly 41 ophthalmopathy, approximately 80 hyperthyroidism and 17 progressor patients) is reported in the paper.

This clonotype was seen many times. No antigen is known for it. The sample holds no much larger clone one base away, and base qualities are not on file. The hyperthyroidism patients were between 18 and 65 years old and newly diagnosed, with a disease duration of less than 2 months. The study excluded patients with uncontrolled infections, other autoimmune diseases, pregnancy or lactation. Diagnoses relied on clinical symptoms, serum thyroxine and TRAb, thyroid ultrasound and orbital computed tomography. Blood from progressor patients was collected at the time of first diagnosis with hyperthyroidism, before any ophthalmopathy symptoms had appeared. Ficoll-Paque density gradient centrifugation was used to isolate PBMCs from about 9.4 ml of fresh peripheral blood. Progressor patients were first diagnosed with Graves' hyperthyroidism and then developed ophthalmopathy during follow-up. Total RNA was extracted with Trizol reagent, and quality was checked on an Agilent 2100 Bioanalyzer.

The TCR beta CDR3 regions were amplified from RNA transcripts. A first-round RT-PCR of the TCR CDR3 used the HTBI primer set with the Qiagen OneStep RT-PCR kit. Libraries were constructed in a second round of multiplex PCR, after which size selection and purification were performed. Sequencing of the libraries was done on an Illumina HiSeq2000 using paired-end 100 bp reads. The published analysis was carried out like this. SOAPnuke was used to process the raw data, with reads discarded if the reads contained adapters or uncalled bases, had a mean Phred below 15, or lacked an exact constant-primer or identifier match. COPE v1.2.5 was used to merge high-quality paired reads, and clonotypes were defined as unique nucleotide sequences. Clonotypes were aligned to IMGT TRBV, TRBD and TRBJ reference segments using MiTCR v1.1. The analysis included only V-J combinations with a frequency above 0.0001, which together covered 99% to 99.2% of the repertoires. A TCS score was defined as the ratio between F50 (clonal expansion) and ExV (chaos), using BLOSUM62-based TCRdist between CDR3 peptides within each V-J. Welch's t-statistics and random forest reduced 450 to 600 V-J features to roughly 13, which were used in a naive Bayes classifier (R e1071). TCRdb itself trimmed the public reads at Q25 with fastp, ran MiXCR and retained productive beta chains. Under each unique CDR3 protein, matching rows form one entry showing the most common genes and DNA. The V and J calls and clone size come from TCRdb's table, not from the authors' own analysis. Present in this sample are around 350,000 distinct CDR3 sequences, roughly a sixth of which were seen just once. The ten largest clones take up 34% of the sample.

General study outcomes and caveats: Most expanded thyroid clonotypes (frequency above 0.001) were also detected in blood, suggesting blood repertoires may reflect thyroid immune responses. Sample size was not statistically predetermined, and investigators were not blinded to group allocation. In cross-validation, a model built on a 13 V-J signature told ophthalmopathy apart from stable hyperthyroidism with under 90% sensitivity and approximately 84% specificity, and in testing the same model reached 80%/75%. In validation, the model predicted progression to ophthalmopathy a median of roughly 6.2 months before onset, with around 70% sensitivity and roughly 79% specificity.

For CDR1 and CDR2, the germline V gene (reference sequence) lists MNHEY and SMNVEV. Trimming removed 5 bases from V and 1 base from J, leaving 18 bases between the germline ends. From the cysteine through the phenylalanine, the CDR3 covers 16 amino acids. The retained sequence is limited to the CDR3, 48 bases, with the frame set at the first base. This TCR derives from a woman aged 25 to 39 with Graves' hyperthyroidism that later progressed to Graves' ophthalmopathy. The sample was blood. The chain joins TRBV27 to TRBJ2-7, with no reliable assignment of the D segment. The CDR3 reads as follows: CASSPTPAVSSYEQYF. The DNA sequence is TGTGCCAGCAGTCCCACCCCAGCAGTATCGTCCTACGAGCAGTACTTC.